The 8 T cell receptor beta chains presented below share a single source sample, sequenced in a study of blood T cells in healthy people across ages. The use of a sample-barcoded 5' primer and a J-beta primer mix characterized a second PCR of roughly 6 to 11 cycles. TCRdb itself ran the 5' RACE reads through MiXCR, one entry per CDR3 protein. Here the sample spans 760,000 or so distinct CDR3 sequences, around 25% being singletons. The sample also formed part of further work on T cells of mothers and their children.

Material for sequencing was blood. Source of these receptors: a boy aged 5-17 years in good health.

This clonotype has a handful of counts. The DNA of the CDR3 is TGTGCCAGCAGTGACGGTGCGACCAAAAACATTCAGTACTTC. This translates into CASSDGATKNIQYF. V and J are TRBV6-1 and TRBJ2-4; D is uncertain. Looked up from germline, CDR1 is MNHNS and CDR2 is SASEGT. Trimming removed 3 bases at V and 2 bases at J, with 8 bases between. The CDR3 length is 14 residues.

This sequence joins TRBV20-1 and TRBJ2-3; no clear D. CDR3 length: 16 residues. Deletions cut 6 bases from V and 2 bases from J, with 21 bases between. CDR1 and CDR2 from the germline V gene are DFQATT and SNEGSKA (reference sequence). CDR3 DNA sequence: TGCAGTGCAGGCGTCGGCCAGAACGCATTCACAGATACGCAGTATTTT. Protein product: CSAGVGQNAFTDTQYF.

The chain couples TRBV5-1 to TRBJ2-3; D might be TRBD2 (6 bases). V lost 5 bases and J 0 bases, leaving 13 bases between the germline ends. CDR3 length equals 15 residues. Looked up from germline, CDR1 is SGHRS and CDR2 is YFSETQ. CDR3 nucleotides: TGCGCCAGCAGGCGGGACTCTACTAGCACAGATACGCAGTATTTT. Translating gives CASRRDSTSTDTQYF.

This rearrangement joins TRBV28 to TRBJ2-1; TRBD2 agrees at 12 bases. V lost 6 bases and J lost 3; bases outside the gene matches: 6. The V gene's germline CDR1 is MDHEN and CDR2 SYDVKM. This CDR3 is 16 amino acids long. The CDR3 bases are TGTGCCAGCAGCTCCACTAGCGGGGGGTTCTACAATGAGCAGTTCTTC. It translates to CASSSTSGGFYNEQFF.

The genes are TRBV28 and TRBJ1-2, with unresolved D. This CDR3 has 15 amino acids. V lost 5 bases to trimming and J lost 2 bases, with 15 bases between them. Germline V CDR1 and CDR2: MDHEN, SYDVKM. DNA of the CDR3: TGTGCCAGCAGTACCACCCCAGCTACGAACTATGGCTACACCTTC. This codes for CASSTTPATNYGYTF.

This clonotype came up a few times. The V gene is TRBV20-1, the J gene TRBJ2-3; D gene unclear. There are 14 residues in the CDR3. V dropped 6 bases and J dropped 0 bases, with 13 bases sitting between them. Looked up from germline, CDR1 is DFQATT and CDR2 is SNEGSKA (reference sequence). The CDR3: CSARKGGSTDTQYF. In DNA, the CDR3 is TGCAGTGCAAGGAAGGGCGGAAGCACAGATACGCAGTATTTT.

The chain carries TRBV28 and TRBJ2-4; 10 bases line up with TRBD2. V was pared by 4 bases and J by 8 bases, with 8 bases of the junction left unmatched. CDR1 is MDHEN and CDR2 is SYDVKM in the germline V gene. The CDR3 contains 15 residues. CDR3 nucleotides: TGTGCCAGCAGTTCCATACTAGCGGGATTAGACATTCAGTACTTC. It encodes CASSSILAGLDIQYF. Full variable domain (remainder filled in from reference TRBV28 and TRBJ2-4): DVKVTQSSRYLVKRTGEKVFLECVQDMDHENMFWYRQDPGLGLRLIYFSYDVKMKEKGDIPEGYSVSREKKERFSLILESASTNQTSMYLCASSSILAGLDIQYFGAGTRLSVL.

This rearrangement joins TRBV7-8 to TRBJ1-6; no reliable D call. From germline, CDR1 is SGHVS and CDR2 FQNEAQ. The CDR3 length is 13 residues. Trimming took 5 bases from V and 7 from J, leaving 9 bases between them. CDR3 bases: TGTGCCAGCAGCCCTCGACTGAATTCACCCCTCCACTTT. This gives the protein CASSPRLNSPLHF.